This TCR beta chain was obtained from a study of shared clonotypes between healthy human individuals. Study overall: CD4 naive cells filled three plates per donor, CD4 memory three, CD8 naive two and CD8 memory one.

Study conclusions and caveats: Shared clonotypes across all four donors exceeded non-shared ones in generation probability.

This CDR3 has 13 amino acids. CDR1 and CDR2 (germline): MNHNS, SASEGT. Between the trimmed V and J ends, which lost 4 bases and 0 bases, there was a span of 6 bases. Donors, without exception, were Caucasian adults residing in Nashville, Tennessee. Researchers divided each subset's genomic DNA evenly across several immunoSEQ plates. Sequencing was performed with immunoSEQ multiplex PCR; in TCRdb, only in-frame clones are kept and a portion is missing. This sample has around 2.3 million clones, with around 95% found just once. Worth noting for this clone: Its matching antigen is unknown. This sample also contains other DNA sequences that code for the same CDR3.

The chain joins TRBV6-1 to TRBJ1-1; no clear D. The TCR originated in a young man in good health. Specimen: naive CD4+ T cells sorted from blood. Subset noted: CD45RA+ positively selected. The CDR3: CASSGLLNTEAFF. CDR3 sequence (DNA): TGTGCCAGCAGTGGACTGCTGAACACTGAAGCTTTCTTT.